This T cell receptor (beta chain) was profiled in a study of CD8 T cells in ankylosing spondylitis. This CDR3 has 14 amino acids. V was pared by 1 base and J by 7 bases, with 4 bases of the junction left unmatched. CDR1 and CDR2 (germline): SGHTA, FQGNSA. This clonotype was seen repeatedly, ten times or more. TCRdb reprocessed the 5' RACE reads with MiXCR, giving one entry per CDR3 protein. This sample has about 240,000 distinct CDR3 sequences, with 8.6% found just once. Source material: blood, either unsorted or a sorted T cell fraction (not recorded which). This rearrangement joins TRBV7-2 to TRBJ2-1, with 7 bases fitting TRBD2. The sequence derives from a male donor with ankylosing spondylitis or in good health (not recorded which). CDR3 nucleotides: TGTGCCAGCAGCTTAGGGGGTAGCGGGAATGAGCAGTTCTTC. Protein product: CASSLGGSGNEQFF.